Each of the 23 T cell receptor beta chains below was sequenced from the same sample in a study of blood T cell repertoires in COVID-19. The assay was immunoSEQ multiplex PCR, and TCRdb's table has in-frame clones only and misses some. The sample lists 86,000 or so clones, around 80% seen once, with 1% to 1.5% in the top ten. The sequencing sample was made of peripheral blood. All receptors derive from an elderly woman with acute or convalescent COVID-19.

The chain joins TRBV19 to TRBJ2-1; TRBD2 matches 11 bases. CDR3 length: 15 amino acids. Trimming cost V 6 bases and J 5 bases; bases outside gene matches: 6. Germline CDR1 is LNHDA and CDR2 is SQIVND (reference sequence). The chain's CDR3 is CASSRLAGGHNEQFF. Here the CDR3 DNA reads TGTGCCAGTAGCAGGCTAGCGGGAGGCCACAATGAGCAGTTCTTC.

V and J are TRBV27 and TRBJ2-4, with a weak D call TRBD2 (6 bases). This CDR3 comprises 13 residues. V was pared by 2 bases and J by 8 bases, with 10 bases between. Germline lookup yields CDR1 MNHEY and CDR2 SMNVEV (reference sequence). The CDR3 DNA reads as TGTGCCAGCAGTTTAGGCAGGGAGGACATTCAGTACTTC. Its translation is CASSLGREDIQYF.

The chain uses TRBV2 and TRBJ1-4; 8 nucleotides line up with TRBD1. This CDR3 has 15 residues. The trim removed 2 bases at V and 7 bases at J, leaving 6 bases unmatched. Germline V gene data show CDR1 as SNHLY and CDR2 as FYNNEI. The CDR3 nucleotides are TGTGCCAGCAGTGAAATAACAGGGGGAGGTGAAAAACTGTTTTTT. Residues: CASSEITGGGEKLFF.

As to this clone: This sample also contains other DNA sequences that code for the same CDR3. The V gene is TRBV5-8, the J gene TRBJ1-2; D not resolved. The CDR3 is 12 residues long. CDR1 is SGHTS and CDR2 is YDEGEE in the germline V gene. Trimming pared 1 base from V and 4 bases from J, leaving 5 bases between. CDR3 coding DNA: TGTGCCAGCAGCTTGTCCGGCTATGGCTACACCTTC. Encoded protein: CASSLSGYGYTF.

CDR3 loop: CASSYQGQGIGYTF. The CDR3 DNA is TGTGCCAGCAGTTACCAGGGACAGGGGATTGGCTACACCTTC. The chain is built from TRBV6-5 and TRBJ1-2, with TRBD1 identical over 10 bases. Germline assignment: CDR1 MNHEY and CDR2 SVGAGI. The CDR3 runs 14 residues. V dropped 2 bases and J dropped 7; count of bases not matched to a gene: 4.

This chain joins TRBV2 and TRBJ2-5, with D perhaps TRBD2 (5 bases). The V end lost 3 bases, the J end lost 4 bases, and 9 bases lay between the germline ends. This CDR3 has 13 residues. Germline V gives CDR1 SNHLY, CDR2 FYNNEI. The CDR3 DNA sequence: TGTGCCAGCAGTGATCCGGGGTTAGAGACCCAGTACTTC. Amino acids: CASSDPGLETQYF.

This CDR3 reads CASRLGQGDGGELFF. The CDR3 nucleotides read TGTGCCAGCAGGCTGGGACAGGGAGATGGCGGGGAGCTGTTTTTT. The chain carries TRBV11-3 and TRBJ2-2; 9 positions match TRBD1. Trimming took 6 bases from V and 7 from J; bases not matched to a gene: 9. Germline V gene lookup returns CDR1 SGHNT and CDR2 YENEEA. The length of the CDR3 is 15 residues.

The chain employs TRBV19 and TRBJ2-2, with 8 bases aligning to TRBD1. The CDR3 consists of 14 residues. V shed 5 bases, J shed 7 bases, and the junction held 6 bases outside the gene matches. The germline CDR1 and CDR2 sequences are LNHDA and SQIVND (reference sequence). The chain's CDR3 is CASSLGQAFGELFF. The CDR3 DNA sequence: TGTGCCAGTAGTCTGGGACAGGCCTTCGGGGAGCTGTTTTTT.

V usage is TRBV7-8 and J usage is TRBJ2-1; 10 bases are shared with TRBD2. Germline V gene sequence: CDR1 SGHVS, CDR2 FQNEAQ. The CDR3 is 15 amino acids. The ends lost 5 bases at V and 7 bases at J; junction bases unmatched: 8. The CDR3 region has the DNA TGTGCCAGCAGCCGAGGTAGCGGGAGGAATAATGAGCAGTTCTTC. Encoded protein: CASSRGSGRNNEQFF.

This clone occurred once. This chain joins TRBV28 and TRBJ1-3, with D unresolved. The CDR3 consists of 13 residues. V shed 4 bases and J shed 4 bases, with 8 bases lying between them. Germline CDR1 MDHEN, CDR2 SYDVKM. This CDR3 reads CASSSPQGNTIYF. The CDR3 region has the DNA TGTGCCAGCAGTTCTCCACAGGGAAACACCATATATTTT.

The V gene is TRBV10-3, the J gene TRBJ2-1; D is unclear. The V and J ends lost 0 bases and 9 bases respectively, with 3 bases between them. This CDR3 spans 11 amino acids. Germline assignment: CDR1 ENHRY and CDR2 SYGVKD. CDR3 DNA: TGTGCCATCAGTGAGTCCGGTGAGCAGTTCTTC. Its protein is CAISESGEQFF.

V and J are TRBV9 and TRBJ2-3; D is possibly TRBD1 (6 bases). The CDR3 extends over 14 amino acids. CDR1 is SGDLS, CDR2 YYNGEE, per germline. The germline V and J ends were trimmed by 5 bases and 0 bases, with 10 bases remaining between them. The CDR3 DNA follows: TGTGCCAGCAGGGGGGCCTCTAGCACAGATACGCAGTATTTT. It codes for CASRGASSTDTQYF. Full variable domain (rest looked up from reference TRBV9 and TRBJ2-3): DSGVTQTPKHLITATGQRVTLRCSPRSGDLSVYWYQQSLDQGLQFLIQYYNGEERAKGNILERFSAQQFPDLHSELNLSSLELGDSALYFCASRGASSTDTQYFGPGTRLTVL.

The chain is built from TRBV19 and TRBJ1-3; D is undetermined. V lost 6 bases and J lost 4, with 19 bases in between. Germline CDR1 is LNHDA and CDR2 is SQIVND (reference sequence). CDR3 length: 16 amino acids. As DNA, the CDR3 is TGTGCCAGTAGAGCGGCACGCCCGACGACCGGAAACACCATATATTTT. Translating gives CASRAARPTTGNTIYF.

The chain has TRBV19 and TRBJ2-5, with D possibly matching TRBD1 (6 bases). Germline CDR1 and CDR2: LNHDA and SQIVND (reference sequence). Deletions cut 4 bases from V and 4 bases from J, with 13 bases between. This CDR3 comprises 14 residues. In DNA form, the CDR3 reads TGTGCCAGTAGTAGTCACCAAGGGGGAGAGACCCAGTACTTC. Protein product: CASSSHQGGETQYF.

The gene calls are TRBV19 and TRBJ2-3, with D perhaps matching TRBD1 (6 bases). The V and J ends lost 3 bases and 4 bases respectively, with 11 bases between them. CDR1 is LNHDA and CDR2 is SQIVND in the germline V gene (reference sequence). This CDR3 comprises 14 residues. CDR3 residues: CASSIRQVADTQYF. The CDR3 region has the DNA TGTGCCAGTAGTATCCGACAGGTAGCAGATACGCAGTATTTT.

There are a few counts of this clone. The chain joins TRBV18 to TRBJ1-1, with unresolved D. CDR3 size: 14 residues. The V end lost 4 bases, the J end lost 0 bases, and 9 bases lay between the germline ends. Germline V gene data show CDR1 as KGHSH and CDR2 as LQKENI. CDR3 loop: CASSLQDMNTEAFF. CDR3 DNA sequence: TGTGCCAGCTCACTTCAGGATATGAACACTGAAGCTTTCTTT.

The rearrangement uses TRBV3-1 (or the pseudogene TRBV3-2) and TRBJ2-1; D gene unclear. In germline, CDR1 is LGHDT, CDR2 YNNKEL (reference sequence). There are 13 residues in the CDR3. Trimming shortened V by 1 base and J by 10 bases, and 11 bases separated the two germline ends. This chain's CDR3 is CASSQASNYEQFF. CDR3 DNA: TGTGCCAGCAGCCAAGCGTCTAATTACGAGCAGTTCTTC.

The chain combines TRBV28 with TRBJ1-1; 8 bases fit TRBD1. J was trimmed by 0 bases and V by 3 bases; bases with no gene match: 6. Germline CDR1 and CDR2: MDHEN and SYDVKM. The CDR3 has 16 amino acids. The CDR3: CASSFDRGYMNTEAFF. As DNA, the CDR3 is TGTGCCAGCAGTTTTGACAGGGGTTACATGAACACTGAAGCTTTCTTT.

The chain employs TRBV5-6 and TRBJ1-2; D ambiguous. Germline V lookup: CDR1 SGHDT, CDR2 YYEEEE. The V gene lost 6 bases and the J gene lost 7 bases, with 16 bases spanning the gap. The CDR3 spans 13 residues. Written as DNA, the CDR3 is TGTGCCAGCACCCCCTACAGCGGAGGTGGCTACACCTTC. Protein: CASTPYSGGGYTF.

The chain has TRBV2 and TRBJ2-5; D is perhaps TRBD2 (7 bases). Trimming removed 7 bases at V and 1 base at J, with 16 bases between. Per the germline V gene, CDR1 is SNHLY and CDR2 is FYNNEI. This CDR3 has 15 amino acids. CDR3: CASIREGVFQETQYF. CDR3 coding DNA: TGTGCCAGCATCAGGGAGGGGGTTTTCCAAGAGACCCAGTACTTC.

Concerning this clone itself: Its ends do not fully match the called genes, so a read error is possible. The genes are TRBV3-1 (or the pseudogene TRBV3-2) and TRBJ1-1; no clear D. This CDR3 has 13 amino acids. In germline, CDR1 is LGHDT, CDR2 YNNKEL (reference sequence). DNA for the CDR3: TGTGCCAGCAGCCAAGGCAGGCACACTGAAGCATTCTTT. It translates to CASSQGRHTEAFF.

The chain is built from TRBV7-9 and TRBJ2-5; D perhaps matches TRBD1 (6 bases). Trimming took off 5 bases at V and 5 bases at J, with 21 bases between the two ends. Germline CDR1 and CDR2: SEHNR and FQNEAQ (reference sequence). CDR3 size: 16 residues. Here the CDR3 reads CASSHSTWGPVETQYF. DNA for the CDR3: TGTGCCAGCAGCCATAGTACCTGGGGGCCGGTGGAGACCCAGTACTTC.

The CDR3 DNA reads TGTGCCAGCAGCGTAGATCAGACAGATACGCAGTATTTT. It yields the protein CASSVDQTDTQYF. The rearrangement joins TRBV9 to TRBJ2-3; the D is unclear. With 0 bases removed from V and 3 bases from J, the gap between germline ends came to 5 bases. CDR3 length: 13 residues. CDR1 is SGDLS, CDR2 YYNGEE, per germline.